The present TCR beta chain was sequenced within a study of long-term antiretroviral therapy in people with HIV. A single count supports this clone. CDR3 size: 16 residues. With V trimmed by 1 base and J by 4 bases, 7 bases remained unmatched. CDR1 is SGHRS and CDR2 is YFSETQ in the germline V gene. Version v3.0 of the immunoSEQ assay ran at survey level. Method: immunoSEQ multiplex PCR; TCRdb's copy keeps in-frame clones and lacks some. The data show about 35,000 clones, around 79% seen once. Sequences were derived from unsorted PBMCs, sampled 3 years after starting antiretroviral therapy. This receptor was obtained from a man aged 50-60 years with HIV. The rearrangement uses TRBV5-1 and TRBJ2-1, with 8 bases matching TRBD2. The CDR3 DNA reads TGCGCCAGCAGCTTGAACGCGGGAGGTGGGTACAATGAGCAGTTCTTC. It is translated as CASSLNAGGGYNEQFF.